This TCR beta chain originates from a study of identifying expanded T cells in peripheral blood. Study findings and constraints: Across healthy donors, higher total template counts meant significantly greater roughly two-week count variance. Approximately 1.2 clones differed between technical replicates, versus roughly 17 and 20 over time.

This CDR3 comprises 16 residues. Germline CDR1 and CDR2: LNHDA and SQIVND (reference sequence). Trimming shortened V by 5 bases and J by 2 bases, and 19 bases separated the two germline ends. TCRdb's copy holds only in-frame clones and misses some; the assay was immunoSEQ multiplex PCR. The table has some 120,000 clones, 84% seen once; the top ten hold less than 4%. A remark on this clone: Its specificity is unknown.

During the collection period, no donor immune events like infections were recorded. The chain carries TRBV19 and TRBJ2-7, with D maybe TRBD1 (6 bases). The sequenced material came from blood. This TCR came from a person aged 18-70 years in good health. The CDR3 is CASSPYRIGDTYEQYF. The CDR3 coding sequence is TGTGCCAGTAGTCCTTACCGTATCGGGGACACCTACGAGCAGTACTTC.